A single sample gave rise to the 17 T cell receptor beta chains below, sequenced in a study of shared clonotypes between healthy human individuals (dated by TCRdb to 2019 to 2021). Library generation was performed with the immunoSEQ multiplex PCR assay. TCRdb's version of the immuneACCESS table is confined to in-frame rearrangements and falls short of the full clone set. An unresolved V gene accounts for under half of the shortfall where checked; the remainder is of unknown origin. Within this sample are 90,000 to 150,000 clones, with under 70% of them counted one time only. The ten largest account for under 25% of the sample. The material sequenced was memory CD8+ T cells sorted from blood. The cell subset or site label of this sample denotes: CD45RO+ cells pooled with CCR7-negative TemRA cells. These receptors were obtained from a woman aged 25 to 45 in good health.

As concerns this clone: Other DNA sequences in this specimen translate into the identical CDR3. This sequence joins TRBV7-9 and TRBJ2-1; D not resolved. The CDR3 totals 12 residues. The germline V gene has CDR1 SEHNR and CDR2 FQNEAQ (reference sequence). Between the trimmed V and J ends, which lost 2 bases and 6 bases, there was a span of 5 bases. CDR3 DNA: TGTGCCAGCAGCTTATCAGTCAATGAGCAGTTCTTC. Protein product: CASSLSVNEQFF.

This chain joins TRBV21-1 and TRBJ2-7. TRBV21-1 is recorded as a pseudogene. The CDR3 extends over 12 amino acids. The CDR3 DNA reads TGTGCCAGCAGCAAAGGCCCCCACGAGCAGTACTTC. Protein sequence: CASSKGPHEQYF.

The chain is built from TRBV7-9 and TRBJ2-2; 8 bases match TRBD2. Looked up from germline, CDR1 is SEHNR and CDR2 is FQNEAQ (reference sequence). J lost 4 bases, V lost 5 bases, and 15 bases had no gene match. This CDR3 has 18 amino acids. The CDR3 loop reads CASSVGTRRPRSTGELFF. As DNA, the CDR3 is TGTGCCAGCAGCGTCGGGACTAGAAGGCCCCGATCCACCGGGGAGCTGTTTTTT.

This clone was observed at least ten times. Other nucleotide sequences from this sample produce the same CDR3. This chain links TRBV11-2 with TRBJ1-2, with 8 bases that match TRBD1. The CDR3 totals 13 residues. The germline V gene encodes CDR1 SGHAT and CDR2 FQNNGV. With 1 base clipped from V and 6 bases from J, the junction kept 1 base outside the gene matches. The CDR3: CASSLGTGNGYTF. Here the CDR3 DNA reads TGTGCCAGCAGCTTAGGGACAGGGAATGGCTACACCTTC.

As concerns this clone: A junction boundary mismatches the germline segment, possibly from a read error. The chain carries TRBV5-1 and TRBJ1-1, with TRBD1 as a possible D gene (5 bases). This CDR3 region has 15 residues. Germline V lookup: CDR1 SGHRS, CDR2 YFSETQ. The CDR3 loop reads CASSLGGVLNTEAFF. The CDR3 DNA reads TGCGCCAGCAGTTTGGGAGGGGTTCTGAACACTGAAGCTTTCTTT.

This clone has only a few counts. V gene TRBV21-1 combines with J gene TRBJ2-7. TRBV21-1 is a pseudogene segment. The CDR3 length is 14 residues. Here the CDR3 DNA reads TGTGCCAGCAGCAAAGGAAAGGGCAGGGGGGGGCAGTACTTC. Protein product: CASSKGKGRGGQYF.

The chain recombines TRBV6-1 with TRBJ2-2; no clear D. The ends were cut back, 4 bases at V and 3 bases at J, with 6 bases in the middle. This CDR3 has 13 residues. CDR1 is MNHNS and CDR2 is SASEGT in the germline V gene. CDR3 sequence (DNA): TGTGCCAGCAGTGCCGGAGACACCGGGGAGCTGTTTTTT. This translates into CASSAGDTGELFF.

The V and J genes are TRBV5-6 and TRBJ1-2, with D unresolved. Germline values: CDR1 SGHDT, CDR2 YYEEEE. The CDR3 consists of 14 residues. V was shortened by 6 bases and J by 0 bases, with 12 bases between the two germline ends. The CDR3 protein is CASTWTGTNYGYTF. CDR3 DNA sequence: TGTGCCAGCACCTGGACTGGGACTAACTATGGCTACACCTTC. The full variable domain, in which reference TRBV5-6 and TRBJ1-2 provide the parts outside the CDR3, is DAGVTQSPTHLIKTRGQQVTLRCSPKSGHDTVSWYQQALGQGPQFIFQYYEEEERQRGNFPDRFSGHQFPNYSSELNVNALLLGDSALYLCASTWTGTNYGYTFGSGTRLTVV.

J is TRBJ2-7 and V is TRBV7-9; tentative D call: TRBD2 (5 bases). Per germline, CDR1 SEHNR and CDR2 FQNEAQ (reference sequence). CDR3 length: 13 amino acids. Deletions cut 0 bases from V and 7 bases from J, with 10 bases between. CDR3 in amino acids: CASSLATTGEQYF. CDR3 sequence (DNA): TGTGCCAGCAGCTTAGCGACCACGGGGGAGCAGTACTTC.

At least ten counts were recorded for this clone. The chain combines TRBV28 with TRBJ2-7; 7 nucleotides match TRBD2. This CDR3 region has 15 residues. The J segment lost 1 base and the V segment lost 3 bases, leaving 6 bases of the junction unmatched. Germline V lookup: CDR1 MDHEN, CDR2 SYDVKM. The CDR3 DNA reads TGTGCCAGCAGTTTTTACGGGACTACATCCTACGAGCAGTACTTC. Residues: CASSFYGTTSYEQYF. The full variable domain, in which reference TRBV28 and TRBJ2-7 provide the parts outside the CDR3, is DVKVTQSSRYLVKRTGEKVFLECVQDMDHENMFWYRQDPGLGLRLIYFSYDVKMKEKGDIPEGYSVSREKKERFSLILESASTNQTSMYLCASSFYGTTSYEQYFGPGTRLTVT.

J is TRBJ2-3 and V is TRBV28, with unresolved D. The V end was cut by 2 bases, the J end by 0 bases, with 12 bases between. The CDR3 is 16 residues long. Germline lookup yields CDR1 MDHEN and CDR2 SYDVKM. CDR3 DNA sequence: TGTGCCAGCAGTTTAATTGTAGACGGTAGCACAGATACGCAGTATTTT. Translating it yields CASSLIVDGSTDTQYF.

The genes are TRBV7-9 and TRBJ2-7; D uncertain. The V end was cut by 1 base, the J end by 3 bases, with 10 bases between. The CDR3 covers 14 residues. Germline V gene sequence: CDR1 SEHNR, CDR2 FQNEAQ (reference sequence). The CDR3 region has the DNA TGTGCCAGCAGCTTAGAATCTAGAGACTACGAGCAGTACTTC. Its translation: CASSLESRDYEQYF.

The chain couples TRBV7-9 to TRBJ2-1; 14 nucleotides agree with TRBD2. The V gene end was trimmed by 4 bases and the J gene end by 9 bases; junction bases not matched to a gene: 5. The CDR3 spans 15 residues. Germline CDR1 is SEHNR and CDR2 is FQNEAQ (reference sequence). The CDR3 bases are TGTGCCAGCAGCTCCGGACTAGCGGGAGGTTTTGAGCAGTTCTTC. Protein sequence: CASSSGLAGGFEQFF.

This clone was recorded once. The same CDR3 can be traced to other DNA sequences in this sample. This rearrangement joins TRBV10-2 to TRBJ1-1; tentative D call: TRBD1 (5 bases). The V gene lost 4 bases and the J gene lost 1 base, with 7 bases spanning the gap. Germline V gene sequence: CDR1 WSHSY, CDR2 SAAADI. The CDR3 sequence is 13 residues long. Written as DNA, the CDR3 is TGCGCCAGCAGTGTAACAGGGAACACTGAAGCTTTCTTT. Translated: CASSVTGNTEAFF.

This clone was found a few times. The chain employs TRBV25-1 and TRBJ2-7, with D possibly matching TRBD1 (5 bases). Looked up from germline, CDR1 is MGHDK and CDR2 is SYGVNS. The V end was cut by 6 bases, the J end by 2 bases, with 17 bases between. The CDR3 length is 15 residues. The CDR3 coding sequence is TGTGCCAGCAGCAACGAGAAGGGGTCCCCCTACGAGCAGTACTTC. Translation gives CASSNEKGSPYEQYF.

This rearrangement joins TRBV7-7 to TRBJ2-7, with D unresolved. Per germline, CDR1 SSHAT and CDR2 FNYEAQ (reference sequence). The length of the CDR3 is 14 residues. Between the trimmed V and J ends, which lost 2 bases and 6 bases, there was a span of 14 bases. The CDR3 bases are TGTGCCAGCAGCTTATGCCGTTTCCTCTGCGAGCAGTACTTC. It encodes CASSLCRFLCEQYF.

V is TRBV28 and J is TRBJ2-7; 7 bases fit TRBD1. This CDR3 has 17 amino acids. Germline V gives CDR1 MDHEN, CDR2 SYDVKM. V lost 1 base to trimming and J lost 1 base; unmatched junction nucleotides: 10. This CDR3 reads CASSLSDRYGKSYEQYF. CDR3 sequence (DNA): TGTGCCAGCAGTTTATCGGACAGGTATGGGAAGTCCTACGAGCAGTACTTC.